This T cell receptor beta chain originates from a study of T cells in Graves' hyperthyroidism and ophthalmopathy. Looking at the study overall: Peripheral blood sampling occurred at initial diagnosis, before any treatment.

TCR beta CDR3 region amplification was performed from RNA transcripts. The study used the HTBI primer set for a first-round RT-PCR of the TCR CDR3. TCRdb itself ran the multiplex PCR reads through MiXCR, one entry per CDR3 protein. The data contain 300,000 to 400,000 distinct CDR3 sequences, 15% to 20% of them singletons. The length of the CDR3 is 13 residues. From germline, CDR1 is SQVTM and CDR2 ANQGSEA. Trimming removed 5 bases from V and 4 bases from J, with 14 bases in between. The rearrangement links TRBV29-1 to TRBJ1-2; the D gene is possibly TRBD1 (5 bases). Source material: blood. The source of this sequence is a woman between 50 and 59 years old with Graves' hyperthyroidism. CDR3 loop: CSVSREGSYGYTF. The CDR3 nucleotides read TGCAGCGTTTCCAGGGAAGGGAGCTATGGCTACACCTTC.